This TCR beta chain was obtained from a study of T cell changes during pregnancy in multiple sclerosis. The table came from immunoSEQ multiplex PCR; TCRdb's copy has only in-frame clones and leaves some out. In the table there are around 3,500 clones, under 90% of which are singletons. The germline V gene has CDR1 WNHNN and CDR2 SYGVQD (reference sequence). Trimming took 6 bases from V and 8 from J, leaving 20 bases between them. The CDR3 runs 15 residues. The starting material was CD8+ T cells from peripheral blood mononuclear cells, obtained in the first trimester of pregnancy. The rearrangement uses TRBV10-1 and TRBJ2-1; D is possibly TRBD2 (6 bases). The receptor's source is a female donor in good health, enrolled as a control in a pregnancy study. The CDR3 sequence: CASRPDEGDFYEQFF. CDR3 DNA: TGCGCCAGCAGGCCGGACGAAGGGGACTTCTATGAGCAGTTCTTC.